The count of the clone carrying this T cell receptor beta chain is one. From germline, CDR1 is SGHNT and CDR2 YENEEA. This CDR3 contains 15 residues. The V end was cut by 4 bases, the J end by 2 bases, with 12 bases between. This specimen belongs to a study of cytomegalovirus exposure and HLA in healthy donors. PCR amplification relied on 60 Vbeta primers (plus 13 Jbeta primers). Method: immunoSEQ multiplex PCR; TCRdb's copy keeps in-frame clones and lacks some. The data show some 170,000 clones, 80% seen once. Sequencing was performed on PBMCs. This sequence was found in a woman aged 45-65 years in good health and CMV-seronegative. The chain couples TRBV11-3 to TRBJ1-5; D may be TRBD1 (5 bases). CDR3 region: CASSSRARGNQPQHF. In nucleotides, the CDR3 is TGTGCCAGCAGCTCCCGAGCCAGGGGCAATCAGCCCCAGCATTTT.